What follows describes a single T cell receptor (beta chain). These data originate in a study of blood T cell repertoires in COVID-19. Repertoires were generated with immunoSEQ multiplex PCR, while TCRdb's copy carries only in-frame clones and drops some. This repertoire shows more than 200,000 clones, roughly 87% found once; its top ten account for 3%. The clonotype comes from a man between 18 and 29 years old with active or convalescent COVID-19. Input material: peripheral blood.

The CDR3 here is CASSFMGQGRTEAFF. The CDR3 DNA reads as TGTGCCAGCAGCTTCATGGGACAGGGGCGGACTGAAGCTTTCTTT. This chain connects TRBV7-2 to TRBJ1-1; TRBD1 matches at 10 bases. Trimming removed 3 bases from V and 5 bases from J; junction bases left unmatched: 6. The CDR3 runs to 15 residues. Germline V gene lookup returns CDR1 SGHTA and CDR2 FQGNSA.